This TCR beta chain was recorded in a study of T cell responses to AZD1222 COVID-19 vaccine. Study results and caveats: It was only 6 or 7 AZD1222 recipients who were seropositive at baseline. Across spike, vaccine-associated CD4 TCRs were found, dominant at 160-218 and 743-854.

Produced via immunoSEQ multiplex PCR; TCRdb's table is partial and in-frame only. Of just under 150,000 clones listed, roughly 84% were seen once; the top ten hold less than 6%. A note on this clone: Its cognate antigen is unknown.

This CDR3 region has 17 residues. CDR1 is SNHLY, CDR2 FYNNEI, per germline. V was cut by 6 bases and J by 0 bases, with 15 bases left in between. The clonotype comes from an adult who received the AZD1222 COVID-19 vaccine. The specimen comprised peripheral blood, sampled 28 days after the second AZD1222 dose. The rearrangement links TRBV2 to TRBJ2-6, with D tentatively TRBD1 (5 bases). The CDR3, as DNA: TGTGCCAGCAGCCGGACAAACCCGCACTCTGGGGCCAACGTCCTGACTTTC. Encoded protein: CASSRTNPHSGANVLTF.